This T cell receptor (beta chain) was captured by sequencing in a study of control samples from healthy donors and cancer patients. The data were produced by immunoSEQ multiplex PCR, yet TCRdb's version contains in-frame clones alone and is incomplete. This sample has around 140,000 clones; 90% to 95% occur once, and the top ten carry about an eighth. There are 13 residues in the CDR3. Trimming removed 8 bases at V and 5 bases at J, with 14 bases between. In this sample, this clone turned up a few times. This clonotype was sampled from a man aged 35 to 55 in good health. This chain links TRBV12-3 or TRBV12-4 with TRBJ2-3; D not resolved. Sequencing used blood. In DNA, the CDR3 is TGTGCCAGCCAGAATATGCTTATAGATACGCAGTATTTT. Its protein product is CASQNMLIDTQYF.